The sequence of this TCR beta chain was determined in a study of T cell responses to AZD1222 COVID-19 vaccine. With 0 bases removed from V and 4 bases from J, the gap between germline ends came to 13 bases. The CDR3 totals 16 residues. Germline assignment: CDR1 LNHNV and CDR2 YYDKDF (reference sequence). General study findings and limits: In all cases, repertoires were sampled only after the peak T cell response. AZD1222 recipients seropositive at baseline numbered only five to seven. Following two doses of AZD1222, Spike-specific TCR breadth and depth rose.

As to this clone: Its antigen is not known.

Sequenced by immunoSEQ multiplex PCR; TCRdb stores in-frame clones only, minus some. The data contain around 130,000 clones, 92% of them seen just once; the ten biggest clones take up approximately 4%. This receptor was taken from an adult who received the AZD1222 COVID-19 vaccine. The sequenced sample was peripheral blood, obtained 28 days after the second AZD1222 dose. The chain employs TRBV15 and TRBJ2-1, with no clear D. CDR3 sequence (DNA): TGTGCCACCAGCAGAGAAAGGACGCCTAGTTACAATGAGCAGTTCTTC. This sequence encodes CATSRERTPSYNEQFF.